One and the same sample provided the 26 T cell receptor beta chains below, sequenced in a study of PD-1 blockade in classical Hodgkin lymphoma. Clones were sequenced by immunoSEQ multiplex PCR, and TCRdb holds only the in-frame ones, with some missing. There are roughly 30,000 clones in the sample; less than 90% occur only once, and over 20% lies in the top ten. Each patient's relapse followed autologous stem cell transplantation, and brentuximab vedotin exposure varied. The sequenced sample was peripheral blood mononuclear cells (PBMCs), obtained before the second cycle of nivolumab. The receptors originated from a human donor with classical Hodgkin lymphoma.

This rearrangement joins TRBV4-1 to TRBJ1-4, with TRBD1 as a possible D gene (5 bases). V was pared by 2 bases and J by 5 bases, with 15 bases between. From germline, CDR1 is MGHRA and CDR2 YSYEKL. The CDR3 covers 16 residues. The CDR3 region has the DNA TGCGCCAGCAGCCAACGCGCAGGGTTCCAAAATGAAAAACTGTTTTTT. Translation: CASSQRAGFQNEKLFF.

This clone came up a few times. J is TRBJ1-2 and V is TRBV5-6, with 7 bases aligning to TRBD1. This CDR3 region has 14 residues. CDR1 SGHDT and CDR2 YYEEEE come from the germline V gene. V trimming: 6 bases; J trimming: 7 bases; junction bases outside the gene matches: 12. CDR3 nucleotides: TGTGCCAGCAACTTTTTGACAGGGTTGGGTGGCTACACCTTC. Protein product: CASNFLTGLGGYTF.

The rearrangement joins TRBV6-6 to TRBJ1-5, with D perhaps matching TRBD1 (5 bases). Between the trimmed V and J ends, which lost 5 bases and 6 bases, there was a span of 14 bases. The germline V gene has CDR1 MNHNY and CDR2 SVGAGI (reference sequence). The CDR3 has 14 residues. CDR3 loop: CASSTYRFGQPQHF. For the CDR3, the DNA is TGTGCCAGCAGTACATACAGGTTCGGTCAGCCCCAGCATTTT.

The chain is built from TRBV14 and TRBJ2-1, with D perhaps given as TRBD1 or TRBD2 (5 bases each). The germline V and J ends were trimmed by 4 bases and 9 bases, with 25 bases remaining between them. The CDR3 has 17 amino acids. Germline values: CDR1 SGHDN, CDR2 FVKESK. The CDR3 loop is CASSLPGARVGSGEQFF. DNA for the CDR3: TGTGCCAGCAGCCTACCCGGGGCGAGAGTGGGGAGTGGTGAGCAGTTCTTC.

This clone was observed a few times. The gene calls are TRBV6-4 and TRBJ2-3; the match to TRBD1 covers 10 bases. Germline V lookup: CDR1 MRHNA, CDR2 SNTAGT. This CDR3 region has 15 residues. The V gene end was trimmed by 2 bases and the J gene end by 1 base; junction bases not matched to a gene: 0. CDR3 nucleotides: TGTGCCAGCAGTGACGGGACAGGGGGCACAGATACGCAGTATTTT. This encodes CASSDGTGGTDTQYF.

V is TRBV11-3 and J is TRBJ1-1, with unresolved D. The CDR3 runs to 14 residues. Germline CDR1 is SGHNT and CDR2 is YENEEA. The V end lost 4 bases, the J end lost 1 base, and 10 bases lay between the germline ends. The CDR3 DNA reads TGTGCCAGCAGCTGGCAACGGGGGAACACTGAAGCTTTCTTT. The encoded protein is CASSWQRGNTEAFF. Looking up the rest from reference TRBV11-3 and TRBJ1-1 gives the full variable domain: EAGVVQSPRYKIIEKKQPVAFWCNPISGHNTLYWYLQNLGQGPELLIRYENEEAVDDSQLPKDRFSAERLKGVDSTLKIQPAELGDSAVYLCASSWQRGNTEAFFGQGTRLTVV.

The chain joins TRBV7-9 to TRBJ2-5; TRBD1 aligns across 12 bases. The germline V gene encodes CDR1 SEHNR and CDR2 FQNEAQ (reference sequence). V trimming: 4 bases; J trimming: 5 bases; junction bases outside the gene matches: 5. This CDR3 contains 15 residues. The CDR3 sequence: CASSSGTGGIETQYF. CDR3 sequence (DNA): TGTGCCAGCAGCTCCGGGACAGGGGGCATCGAGACCCAGTACTTC.

The CDR3 region has the DNA TGTGCCAGCAGCGTGATGATGAACACTGAAGCTTTCTTT. It translates to CASSVMMNTEAFF. The chain is built from TRBV7-3 and TRBJ1-1, with unresolved D. CDR1 is SGHTA, CDR2 FQGTGA, per germline. This CDR3 region has 13 residues. V was cut by 5 bases and J by 0 bases, with 7 bases left in between. Full variable domain (missing parts from reference TRBV7-3 and TRBJ1-1): GAGVSQTPSNKVTEKGKYVELRCDPISGHTALYWYRQSLGQGPEFLIYFQGTGAADDSGLPNDRFFAVRPEGSVSTLKIQRTERGDSAVYLCASSVMMNTEAFFGQGTRLTVV.

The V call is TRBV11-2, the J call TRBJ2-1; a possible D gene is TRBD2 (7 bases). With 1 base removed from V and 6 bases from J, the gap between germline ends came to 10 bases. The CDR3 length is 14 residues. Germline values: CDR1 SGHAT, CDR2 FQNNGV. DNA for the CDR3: TGTGCCAGCAGCTTAGGTCGGGGGGCCAATGAGCAGTTCTTC. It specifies CASSLGRGANEQFF.

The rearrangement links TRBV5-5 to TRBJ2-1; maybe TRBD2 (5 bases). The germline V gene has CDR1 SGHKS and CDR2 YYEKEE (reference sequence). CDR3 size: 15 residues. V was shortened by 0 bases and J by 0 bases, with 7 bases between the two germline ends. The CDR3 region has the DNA TGTGCCAGCAGCTTGGGTGGGAGCTCCTACAATGAGCAGTTCTTC. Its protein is CASSLGGSSYNEQFF.

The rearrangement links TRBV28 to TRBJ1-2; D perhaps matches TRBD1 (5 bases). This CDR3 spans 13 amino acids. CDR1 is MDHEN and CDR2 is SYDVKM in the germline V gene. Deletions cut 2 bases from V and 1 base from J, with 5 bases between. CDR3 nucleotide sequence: TGTGCCAGCAGTTTAGACAGTAACTATGGCTACACCTTC. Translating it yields CASSLDSNYGYTF.

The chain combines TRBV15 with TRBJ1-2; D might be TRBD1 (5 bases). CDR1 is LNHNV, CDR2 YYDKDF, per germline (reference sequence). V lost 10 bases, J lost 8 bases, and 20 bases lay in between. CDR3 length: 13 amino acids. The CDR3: CAITTFGGKGYTF. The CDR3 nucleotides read TGTGCCATCACTACGTTCGGGGGGAAAGGCTACACCTTC.

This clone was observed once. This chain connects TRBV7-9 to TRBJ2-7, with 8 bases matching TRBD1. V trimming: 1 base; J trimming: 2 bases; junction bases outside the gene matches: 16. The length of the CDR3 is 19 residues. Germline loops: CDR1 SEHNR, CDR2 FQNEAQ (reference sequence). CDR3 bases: TGTGCCAGCAGCTTAGTTGGCAGGGGGCCGGAGGATCCCCCCTACGAGCAGTACTTC. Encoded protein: CASSLVGRGPEDPPYEQYF.

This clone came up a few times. The CDR3 here is CASHWGRGTNEKLFF. As DNA, the CDR3 is TGTGCCAGCCACTGGGGGAGAGGAACTAATGAAAAACTGTTTTTT. The V and J genes are TRBV19 and TRBJ1-4, with a possible D match to TRBD1 (5 bases). Germline V gene sequence: CDR1 LNHDA, CDR2 SQIVND (reference sequence). V gave up 9 bases and J gave up 1 base, with 15 bases separating them. The CDR3 is 15 amino acids.

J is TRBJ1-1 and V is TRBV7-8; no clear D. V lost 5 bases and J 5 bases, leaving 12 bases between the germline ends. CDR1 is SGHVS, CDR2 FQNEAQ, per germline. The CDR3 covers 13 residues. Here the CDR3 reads CASSPRVGTEAFF. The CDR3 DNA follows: TGTGCCAGCAGCCCGAGAGTGGGAACTGAAGCTTTCTTT. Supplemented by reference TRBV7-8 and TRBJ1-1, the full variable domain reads GAGVSQSPRYKVAKRGQDVALRCDPISGHVSLFWYQQALGQGPEFLTYFQNEAQLDKSGLPSDRFFAERPEGSVSTLKIQRTQQEDSAVYLCASSPRVGTEAFFGQGTRLTVV.

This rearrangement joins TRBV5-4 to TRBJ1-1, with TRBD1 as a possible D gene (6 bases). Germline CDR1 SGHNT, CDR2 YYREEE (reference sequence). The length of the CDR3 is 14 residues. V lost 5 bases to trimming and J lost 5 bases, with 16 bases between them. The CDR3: CASSLPEQGTEAFF. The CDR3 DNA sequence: TGTGCCAGCAGTCTACCCGAACAGGGAACTGAAGCTTTCTTT.

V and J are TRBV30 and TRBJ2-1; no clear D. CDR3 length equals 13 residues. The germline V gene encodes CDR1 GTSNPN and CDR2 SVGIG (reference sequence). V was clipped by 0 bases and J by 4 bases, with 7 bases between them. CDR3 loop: CAWSVQAYNEQFF. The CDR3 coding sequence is TGTGCCTGGAGTGTACAAGCATACAATGAGCAGTTCTTC.

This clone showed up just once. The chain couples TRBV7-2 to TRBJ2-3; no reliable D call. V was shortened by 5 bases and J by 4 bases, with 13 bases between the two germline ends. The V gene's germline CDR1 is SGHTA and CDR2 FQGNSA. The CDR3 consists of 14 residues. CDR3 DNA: TGTGCCAGCAGCATAGACGCTGGTCCAGATACGCAGTATTTT. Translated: CASSIDAGPDTQYF. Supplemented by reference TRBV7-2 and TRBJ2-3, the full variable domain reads GAGVSQSPSNKVTEKGKDVELRCDPISGHTALYWYRQSLGQGLEFLIYFQGNSAPDKSGLPSDRFSAERTGGSVSTLTIQRTQQEDSAVYLCASSIDAGPDTQYFGPGTRLTVL.

For the CDR3, the DNA is TGTGCCAGCAGTGAATGGGGCAGGACGGGCTATGGCTACACCTTC. Residues: CASSEWGRTGYGYTF. V gene TRBV2 combines with J gene TRBJ1-2; D may be TRBD1 (5 bases). The CDR3 has 15 amino acids. The V gene lost 2 bases and the J gene lost 4 bases, with 14 bases spanning the gap. Germline V gene sequence: CDR1 SNHLY, CDR2 FYNNEI.

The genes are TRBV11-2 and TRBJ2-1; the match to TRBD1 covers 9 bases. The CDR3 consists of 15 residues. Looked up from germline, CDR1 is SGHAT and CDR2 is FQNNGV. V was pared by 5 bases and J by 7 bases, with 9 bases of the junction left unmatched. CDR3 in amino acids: CASSITTGGGNEQFF. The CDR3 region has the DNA TGTGCCAGCAGCATCACGACAGGGGGGGGGAATGAGCAGTTCTTC.

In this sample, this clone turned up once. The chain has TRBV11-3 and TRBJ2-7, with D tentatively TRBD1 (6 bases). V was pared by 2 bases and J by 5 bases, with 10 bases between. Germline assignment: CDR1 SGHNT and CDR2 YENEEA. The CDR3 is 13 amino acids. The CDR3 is CASSLNRDHEQYV. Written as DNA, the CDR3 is TGTGCCAGCAGCTTAAACAGGGACCACGAGCAGTACGTC.

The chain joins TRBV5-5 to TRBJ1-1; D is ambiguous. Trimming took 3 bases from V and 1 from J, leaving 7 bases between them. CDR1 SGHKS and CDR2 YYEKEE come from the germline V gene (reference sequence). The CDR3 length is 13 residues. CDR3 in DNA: TGTGCCAGCAGCTCCCTGCCGAACACTGAAGCTTTCTTT. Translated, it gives CASSSLPNTEAFF.

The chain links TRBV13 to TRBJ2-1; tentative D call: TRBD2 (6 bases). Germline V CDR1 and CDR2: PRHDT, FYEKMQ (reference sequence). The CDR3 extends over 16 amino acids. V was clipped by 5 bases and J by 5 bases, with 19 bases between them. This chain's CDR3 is CASSPRRVLGHNEQFF. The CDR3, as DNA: TGTGCCAGCAGCCCCCGGAGGGTCTTGGGGCACAATGAGCAGTTCTTC.

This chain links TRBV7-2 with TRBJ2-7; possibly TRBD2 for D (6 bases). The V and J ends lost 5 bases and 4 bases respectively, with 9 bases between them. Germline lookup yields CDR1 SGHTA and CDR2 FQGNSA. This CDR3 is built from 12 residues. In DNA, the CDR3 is TGTGCCAGCAGCCGCCGGGGGTACGAGCAGTACTTC. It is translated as CASSRRGYEQYF.

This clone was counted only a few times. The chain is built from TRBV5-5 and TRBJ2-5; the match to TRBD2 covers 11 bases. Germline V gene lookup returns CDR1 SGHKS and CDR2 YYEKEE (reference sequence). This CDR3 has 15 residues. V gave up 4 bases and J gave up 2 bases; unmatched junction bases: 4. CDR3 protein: CASSNLAGGQETQYF. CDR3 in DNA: TGTGCCAGCAGCAATCTAGCGGGGGGACAAGAGACCCAGTACTTC.

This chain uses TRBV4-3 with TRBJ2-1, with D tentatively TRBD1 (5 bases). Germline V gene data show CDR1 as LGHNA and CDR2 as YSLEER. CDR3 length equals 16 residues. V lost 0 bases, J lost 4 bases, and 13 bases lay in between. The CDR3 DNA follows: TGCGCCAGCAGCCAAGATGGGGCAGCACTTTACAATGAGCAGTTCTTC. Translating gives CASSQDGAALYNEQFF.